Listed here is a single T cell receptor (beta chain). Trimming shortened V by 5 bases and J by 4 bases, and 17 bases separated the two germline ends. Germline lookup yields CDR1 MDHEN and CDR2 SYDVKM. The CDR3 consists of 15 residues. The data stem from a study of CD8 T cells in Susac syndrome. Study-wide background: Among the Susac syndrome patients who underwent sequencing, about 6 had clinically active disease, while about eight of them were in remission.

Random hexamers primed reverse transcription of about 0.5 to 1 ug RNA. An immunoSEQ multiplex PCR amplified TCR beta CDR3 over 54 Vbeta and 13 Jbeta. TCRdb reanalysed the immunoSEQ multiplex PCR reads using MiXCR and keeps one entry per CDR3 protein. The sample has some 58,000 distinct CDR3 sequences, 95% seen once. The authors sequenced TCR beta from blood CD8+ and CD4+ T cells. Both CD4+ and CD8+ T cells were negatively isolated, and TEMRA cells underwent FACS enrichment. V and J are TRBV28 and TRBJ2-5; D not certain. The specimen was CD8+ T cells from PBMCs. This clonotype was obtained from a human donor with Susac syndrome. The DNA of the CDR3 is TGTGCCAGCAGTAAGCCTGGGTTGCCGCTAGAGACCCAGTACTTC. Translated, it gives CASSKPGLPLETQYF.